Presented here are 13 T cell receptor beta chains from one specimen sequenced in a study of blood T cells in healthy people across ages. Next came a second PCR, run for roughly 6 to 11 cycles, which used a sample-barcoded 5' primer along with a J-beta primer mix. MiXCR was run by TCRdb on the 5' RACE reads, yielding one entry per CDR3 protein. The sample lists about 1.4 million distinct CDR3 sequences, approximately 63% occurring once. Sequenced input: blood. The receptors derive from a young man in good health.

This clonotype was recorded a few times. This rearrangement joins TRBV20-1 to TRBJ2-3, with TRBD2 matching 7 bases. The CDR3 extends over 14 amino acids. J lost 4 bases, V lost 0 bases, and 4 bases had no gene match. Germline V gene lookup returns CDR1 DFQATT and CDR2 SNEGSKA (reference sequence). For the CDR3, the DNA is TGCAGTGCTAGAGAGGGGCGGGAGTCAGATACGCAGTATTTT. This encodes CSAREGRESDTQYF.

The chain recombines TRBV4-2 with TRBJ2-7; 9 nucleotides agree with TRBD1. V dropped 0 bases and J dropped 0; count of bases not matched to a gene: 6. This CDR3 has 17 amino acids. Per germline, CDR1 LGHNA and CDR2 YNFKEQ. CDR3 DNA sequence: TGTGCCAGCAGCCAAGAGGGGACAGGGAGAAGCTCCTACGAGCAGTACTTC. It specifies CASSQEGTGRSSYEQYF.

This clonotype is a singleton in its sample. The rearrangement uses TRBV28 and TRBJ2-5, with D perhaps matching TRBD2 (7 bases). The CDR3 runs to 16 residues. Germline V gene sequence: CDR1 MDHEN, CDR2 SYDVKM. The ends were cut back, 6 bases at V and 13 bases at J, with 30 bases in the middle. In DNA form, the CDR3 reads TGTGCCAGCAGCCTAGATGGGGGGGGCCAAAGCTACGAGCGGTACTTC. This translates into CASSLDGGGQSYERYF.

This chain joins TRBV27 and TRBJ2-3; 12 bases are a match to TRBD2. CDR1 MNHEY and CDR2 SMNVEV come from the germline V gene (reference sequence). The CDR3 is 18 amino acids. V was pared by 1 base and J by 4 bases, with 9 bases of the junction left unmatched. DNA for the CDR3: TGTGCCAGCAGTTTATATACTAGCGGGGGGAAGAGTGCAGATACGCAGTATTTT. Protein: CASSLYTSGGKSADTQYF.

The rearrangement uses TRBV7-2 and TRBJ2-7; 13 positions agree with TRBD2. Germline CDR1 is SGHTA and CDR2 is FQGNSA. The length of the CDR3 is 16 residues. Trimming cost V 5 bases and J 7 bases; bases outside gene matches: 11. The CDR3 is CASSPSGLAGVSEQYF. DNA of the CDR3: TGTGCCAGCAGCCCCTCCGGACTAGCGGGAGTAAGTGAGCAGTACTTC.

V gene TRBV4-3 combines with J gene TRBJ1-6; a weak D match, TRBD1 (5 bases). The CDR3 is made up of 15 amino acids. In germline, CDR1 is LGHNA, CDR2 YSLEER. V lost 4 bases and J lost 7, with 14 bases in between. The CDR3 here is CASSRPGRVNSPLHF. As DNA, the CDR3 is TGCGCCAGCAGCCGGCCGGGACGGGTGAATTCACCCCTCCACTTT.

This clonotype was seen a few times. The V and J genes are TRBV29-1 and TRBJ2-3; 7 bases are shared with TRBD2. V was pared by 1 base and J by 5 bases, with 12 bases of the junction left unmatched. The CDR3 totals 16 residues. The germline CDR1 and CDR2 sequences are SQVTM and ANQGSEA. CDR3: CSVEVGAAGRKDTQYF. The CDR3, as DNA: TGCAGCGTTGAAGTAGGGGCAGCGGGGAGGAAAGATACGCAGTATTTT.

The gene calls are TRBV4-3 and TRBJ2-1, with 10 bases matching TRBD2. The CDR3 has 15 amino acids. J was trimmed by 6 bases and V by 0 bases; bases with no gene match: 2. Germline V gene data show CDR1 as LGHNA and CDR2 as YSLEER. CDR3 DNA: TGCGCCAGCAGCCAAGAAACTAGCGGGGTCAATGAGCAGTTCTTC. Encoded protein: CASSQETSGVNEQFF.

Comment on this clonotype: This may stem from a read error, because a much larger clone lies one nucleotide away. J is TRBJ2-4 and V is TRBV4-1; D unresolved. The closer fit of TRBJ2-7 to the DNA end suggests the J call may be wrong. Germline V gene sequence: CDR1 MGHRA, CDR2 YSYEKL. The CDR3 has 14 residues. The DNA for the CDR3 is TGCGCCAGCAGCCAAGTTGGCGGTTCTGACGAGCAGTACTTC. Its translation: CASSQVGGSDEQYF.

V and J are TRBV28 and TRBJ2-6, with D possibly being TRBD1 (6 bases). Germline values: CDR1 MDHEN, CDR2 SYDVKM. V lost 5 bases and J 3 bases, leaving 11 bases between the germline ends. The CDR3 runs to 15 residues. In nucleotides, the CDR3 is TGTGCCAGCAGTCACAGGGACGGTGGGGCCAACGTCCTGACTTTC. It codes for CASSHRDGGANVLTF.

This clonotype was picked up a small number of times. The chain links TRBV29-1 to TRBJ2-3; TRBD2 matches 16 bases. Germline values: CDR1 SQVTM, CDR2 ANQGSEA. The J segment lost 0 bases and the V segment lost 7 bases, leaving 4 bases of the junction unmatched. CDR3 length: 16 amino acids. CDR3 in amino acids: CSGGTSGRESTDTQYF. In DNA form, the CDR3 reads TGCAGCGGAGGGACTAGCGGGAGGGAAAGCACAGATACGCAGTATTTT.

In this sample, this clonotype turned up once. J is TRBJ1-1 and V is TRBV7-6; 11 bases match TRBD1. CDR3 length: 15 amino acids. With V trimmed by 5 bases and J by 7 bases, 9 bases remained unmatched. Germline CDR1 reads SGHVS; CDR2 reads FNYEAQ. CDR3 bases: TGTGCCAGCAGCGCCGGGACAGGGGGGTCAAATGAAGCTTTCTTT. Encoded protein: CASSAGTGGSNEAFF.

The table lists this clonotype with a few counts. This chain joins TRBV28 and TRBJ2-5, with 7 nucleotides matching TRBD1. Germline V gene lookup returns CDR1 MDHEN and CDR2 SYDVKM. The CDR3 has 13 residues. V shed 8 bases and J 1 base; nucleotides not matched to a gene: 4. CDR3 sequence reads: CASLGQVQETQYF. The CDR3 DNA follows: TGTGCCAGCTTAGGACAGGTCCAAGAGACCCAGTACTTC. Full variable domain (missing parts from reference TRBV28 and TRBJ2-5): DVKVTQSSRYLVKRTGEKVFLECVQDMDHENMFWYRQDPGLGLRLIYFSYDVKMKEKGDIPEGYSVSREKKERFSLILESASTNQTSMYLCASLGQVQETQYFGPGTRLLVL.